This TCR beta chain was retrieved from a study of long-term antiretroviral therapy in people with HIV. Samples were assayed with immunoSEQ v3.0 at survey level. Profiling relied on immunoSEQ multiplex PCR, and the TCRdb table lists in-frame clones only, not all of them. The data contain around 21,000 clones, roughly four fifths of them seen just once; the ten biggest clones take up roughly 7%. CDR3 size: 14 residues. In germline, CDR1 is MNHNS, CDR2 SASEGT. V lost 6 bases and J lost 3, with 11 bases in between. Specimens retained about 0.85-11 million cryopreserved PBMC preceding DNA extraction. The chain employs TRBV6-1 and TRBJ2-2; D may be TRBD1 or TRBD2 (6 bases each). This receptor was taken from a man in his thirties or forties with HIV. The source material was unsorted PBMCs, sampled 1.5 years after starting antiretroviral therapy. The CDR3, as DNA: TGTGCCAGCAGCATGAGGGGGGACACCGGGGAGCTGTTTTTT. Translated, it gives CASSMRGDTGELFF.